These T cell receptor beta chains were read from a single sample in a study of OX40 agonist ivuxolimab in advanced cancers. The repertoire was sequenced with immunoSEQ multiplex PCR; TCRdb's copy has only in-frame clones and lacks some. The repertoire includes around 69,000 clones, approximately 86% of them detected once, and approximately 2.6% sits in the top ten. Sequencing was performed on CD4+ or CD8+ T cells sorted from blood, taken in a trial of the OX40 agonist ivuxolimab. The receptors shown here come from an adult with an advanced solid tumor such as melanoma, head and neck, liver or kidney cancer. CDR3s include the opening cysteine and the closing phenylalanine or tryptophan. D genes are given only for firm matches. Size values are once, few and many counts, or a class for expanded clones, and some rows have none.

J: TRBJ2-1; size: .; D: .; V: TRBV6-6; CDR3: CASSYVQGSYNEQFF; DNA: TGTGCCAGCAGTTATGTGCAGGGCTCCTACAATGAGCAGTTCTTC
J: TRBJ2-1; size: .; D: .; V: TRBV19; CDR3: CASSIGTNYPNEQFF; DNA: TGTGCCAGTAGTATCGGGACCAATTACCCCAATGAGCAGTTCTTC
J: TRBJ1-4; size: once; D: TRBD1; V: TRBV5-1; CDR3: CASSFGTGRQTNEKLFF; DNA: TGCGCCAGCAGCTTCGGGACAGGGAGGCAAACTAATGAAAAACTGTTTTTT
J: TRBJ2-1; size: .; D: .; V: TRBV11-2; CDR3: CASSLGGTGFF; DNA: TGTGCCAGCAGCTTAGGGGGGACGGGGTTCTTC
J: TRBJ2-1; size: .; D: .; V: TRBV4-2; CDR3: CASSLRDERTGTARNEQFF; DNA: TGTGCCAGCAGCCTCCGGGACGAACGAACCGGGACTGCACGCAATGAGCAGTTCTTC
J: TRBJ1-1; size: .; D: .; V: TRBV18; CDR3: CASSPMQVMNTEAFF; DNA: TGTGCCAGCTCACCAATGCAGGTCATGAACACTGAAGCTTTCTTT
J: TRBJ1-1; size: .; D: .; V: TRBV4-1; CDR3: CASSPYGVRGPLTEAFF; DNA: TGCGCCAGCAGCCCCTATGGAGTGAGGGGCCCCCTGACTGAAGCTTTCTTT
J: TRBJ2-7; size: .; D: .; V: TRBV4-1; CDR3: CASSQALGYEQYF; DNA: TGCGCCAGCAGCCAAGCACTAGGATACGAGCAGTACTTC
J: TRBJ2-1; size: once; D: .; V: TRBV6-1; CDR3: CASSAEGRSSYNEQFF; DNA: TGTGCCAGCAGTGCAGAGGGGCGGAGCTCCTACAATGAGCAGTTCTTC
J: TRBJ1-1; size: few; D: .; V: TRBV25-1; CDR3: CASSDYRDTEAFF; DNA: TGTGCCAGCAGTGATTACAGGGACACTGAAGCTTTCTTT
J: TRBJ2-7; size: .; D: .; V: TRBV7-2; CDR3: CASSPRGIWEQYF; DNA: TGTGCCAGCAGCCCGCGCGGTATTTGGGAGCAGTACTTC